The present TCR beta chain was sequenced within a study of Tregs in tolerant kidney transplant recipients (dated by TCRdb to about 2019). Context from the whole study: The study used TCRbeta sequencing to identify donor-specific regulatory T cells before combined kidney and bone marrow transplantation, then tracked those cells after transplant. In a few healthy controls, several methods of expanding Tregs specific for an allogeneic donor were compared by TCRbeta repertoire sequencing.

For TCRbeta CDR3 sequencing, genomic DNA from the sorted cells was extracted using the QIAGEN DNeasy Blood and Tissue Kit. Through immunoSEQ, high-throughput TCRbeta CDR3 sequencing was done commercially, including PCR amplification with internal controls and bias correction. The source study handled its data this way. Unique productive TCRbeta sequences were defined by CDR3 nucleotide sequence where primers matched, otherwise by CDR3 amino acid sequence with Vbeta and Jbeta genes. To correct sorting error, sequences shared between sorted populations at a frequency ratio of 2:1 or less were removed; the rest were assigned to the higher population. Donor-reactive sequences were defined as at least 5-fold expanded in CFSE-low cells versus unstimulated cells, with frequency of at least 0.01% in CFSE-low cells. Repertoire divergence was quantified by Jensen-Shannon divergence calculated from the top 100 TCRbeta sequences ranked by frequency. For samples with multiple sequencing runs, sorting error was corrected in each run separately before the runs were combined. TCRdb carries this immuneACCESS record with in-frame sequences only. Its versions omit some clonotypes, under half of them owing to an unresolved V gene in the studies checked, with the rest unexplained. V, J and clone size reflect that table, while D and trimming were determined from the DNA. The sample table contains about 240,000 clones; only one count was recorded for 80% to 85% of them. Of the sample, about 0.68% falls within the top ten clones.

The germline V gene provides CDR1 MNHNS and CDR2 SASEGT. Trimming costs V 5 bases and J 13 bases, and their ends lie 12 bases apart. The CDR3 goes from the cysteine to the phenylalanine over 11 residues. Kept here is only the CDR3 DNA, which spans 33 bases and is read in frame from base 1. Paper-wide results and their limitations: Biological reproducibility was not directly addressed, though technical replication error appeared minimal. Expanding Tregs with activated donor B cells appeared to identify the most biologically relevant and donor-specific TCRbeta repertoire. Because only a small number of patients were included, the study had limitations, and the results will need to be validated in larger populations as well as under other immunosuppression protocols.

Thawed PBMCs were FACS-sorted into unstimulated Tregs (CD4+CD25+CD127-), CD4+ non-Tregs (CD4+CD25-), CD4 cells and CD8 cells. Healthy control blood came either as purchased buffy coats or from healthy volunteers. Healthy control blood was processed to PBMCs by Ficoll density gradient and cryopreserved, and patient PBMCs were collected before and after transplant. Worth noting for this clone: Its recognized antigen is unknown. No clone much larger than this one lies a single base away; base qualities are absent.

Sequenced input: CD4+ T cells from blood. This sequence originates from a human donor in good health. Recombination joined TRBV6-1 with TRBJ2-4; the D gene assignment is ambiguous. The CDR3 reads CASSSAGRQYF. The DNA sequence is given as TGTGCCAGCAGTTCGGCAGGAAGGCAGTACTTC.